The clone carrying this T cell receptor (beta chain) was picked up many times. Its target is unknown. This CDR3 is built from 14 residues. V lost 5 bases and J 3 bases, leaving 13 bases between the germline ends. This sample was included in a study of T cell repertoires in cytomegalovirus infection. Study background: Newly reported HLA-C-restricted and thoroughly characterized HLA-B-restricted CMV epitopes were employed. Indications of both CMV infection and matching HLA type were provided by public TCR beta signatures. General study results and limits: Cumulative frequency of public TCR beta families picked out carriers of CMV plus the relevant HLA. Dominating the ex vivo response were TCR beta clonotypes that were CMV-specific and HLA-C-restricted.

TCRdb itself ran the reads through MiXCR, one entry per CDR3 protein. Of roughly 800,000 distinct CDR3 sequences in the sample, roughly 28% are singletons; the top ten hold about 12%. The receptor's source is a human donor in good health (CMV status not recorded). Some clones in this sample may be carry-over from other donors' samples. The V and J genes are TRBV12-3 or TRBV12-4 and TRBJ1-2; D call uncertain. The sample was cultured CD8+ T cells from PBMCs, taken from culture after CMV antigen stimulation. The CDR3 reads CASSPRQIHYGYTF. The CDR3 bases are TGTGCCAGCAGTCCCAGGCAGATCCACTATGGCTACACCTTC.